The clone carrying this TCR beta chain showed up many times. The CDR3 length is 14 residues. Germline assignment: CDR1 SEHNR and CDR2 FQNEAQ (reference sequence). V gave up 1 base and J gave up 7 bases, with 12 bases separating them. The entry originates in a study of regulatory T cells in long-lasting Graves disease. With iRepertoire HTBI primers and Arm-PCR of CDR3 regions, TCR beta libraries were built. TCRdb reprocessed the multiplex PCR reads with MiXCR, giving one entry per CDR3 protein. This sample has about half a million distinct CDR3 sequences, with about 12% found just once. Sample time point: newly diagnosed GD, antithyroid drugs for less than 3 months. TCR sequences were obtained from RNA taken from PBMCs. The data also belong to a second study, concerning T cells in Graves' hyperthyroidism and ophthalmopathy.

Sequenced material: peripheral blood mononuclear cells (PBMCs), taken at new diagnosis, from a patient treated with antithyroid drugs. The chain couples TRBV7-9 to TRBJ2-3; possibly TRBD2 for D (5 bases). This receptor was obtained from a woman in her 30s with Graves disease. As DNA, the CDR3 is TGTGCCAGCAGCTTAGGATCTTCCGGGAATACGCAGTATTTT. Its protein is CASSLGSSGNTQYF.